These T cell receptor beta chains were read from a single sample in a study of T cells in localized non-small cell lung cancer. The protocol was immunoSEQ multiplex PCR, while the TCRdb copy is restricted to in-frame clones and leaves out a portion. Of 45,000 to 60,000 clones detected, 86% appear once; the ten largest clones hold 5.2%. Here the sequenced sample was peripheral blood, taken before any cancer treatment. These receptors were collected from a woman aged 35 to 70 with stage I lung adenocarcinoma. The conserved cysteine and the conserved F or W are not part of the CDR3 here. Clone size is stated in some rows and not others, as once, few, many or a class when expanded.

size	V	J	CDR3
.	TRBV30	TRBJ1-2	AWSFRGVDGYT
.	TRBV5-1	TRBJ1-1	ASSLEGRTNTEAF
.	TRBV29-1	TRBJ1-6	SVQDRERSPLH
.	TRBV7-2	TRBJ2-5	ASSPPGGWETQY
.	TRBV6-1	TRBJ1-5	ASGSNQPQH
.	TRBV7-2	TRBJ2-7	ASSLGRGAEQY
.	TRBV7-2	TRBJ2-1	ASSRRRGDEQF
.	TRBV30	TRBJ2-7	AGEVRREQY
few	TRBV27	TRBJ2-7	ASTLRIGTGHYEQY
.	TRBV6-6	TRBJ2-7	ASSGPVAGEVEQY
.	TRBV19	TRBJ1-2	ASSFRDRLYGYT
.	TRBV6-6	TRBJ2-1	ASRPNPGQGADEQF
.	TRBV6-5	TRBJ2-2	ASSYLTRGRSGELF
.	TRBV5-1	TRBJ2-5	ASSVGLAGSQETQY
.	TRBV27	TRBJ1-2	ASSLSGSYGYT
.	TRBV4-3	TRBJ1-3	ASSQDKAAGNTIY
.	TRBV11-2	TRBJ2-2	ASKTPGRANTGELF
.	TRBV7-2	TRBJ2-3	ASSLQRGVTDTQY
few	TRBV29-1	TRBJ2-6	SVELYAGANVLT
.	TRBV4-3	TRBJ2-7	ASSQGTGYYEQY
.	TRBV10-2	TRBJ2-7	ASSEGDRAYEQY
.	TRBV5-4	TRBJ2-5	ASSRTGTETQY
.	TRBV28	TRBJ1-6	ASSFKARGNSPLH
.	TRBV15	TRBJ2-7	ATSRTPGHQYEQY
.	TRBV2	TRBJ1-3	ASSEEGADTGNTIY
.	TRBV10-1	TRBJ1-5	ASNNRGRGNQPQH
.	TRBV5-1	TRBJ2-5	ASTPNRAPETQY
few	TRBV5-6	TRBJ2-1	ASSTPGLGNEQF
once	TRBV28	TRBJ1-4	ASRLQGRTNEKLF